A single sample is the source of the 17 T cell receptor beta chains below, sequenced in a study of T cell responses to AZD1222 COVID-19 vaccine. Data came from immunoSEQ multiplex PCR; TCRdb stores just in-frame clones and leaves some out. The sample yields some 150,000 clones, approximately 90% seen once. The sequences come from peripheral blood, collected on day 0 of AZD1222 vaccination. The source is an adult in good health.

The V and J genes are TRBV4-3 and TRBJ1-2; a possible D gene is TRBD1 (6 bases). Deletions cut 6 bases from V and 4 bases from J, with 15 bases between. The CDR3 consists of 14 residues. Germline values: CDR1 LGHNA, CDR2 YSLEER. The CDR3 nucleotides are TGCGCCAGCAGGCCTCCCGGGGGCAGCTATGGCTACACCTTC. Translating it yields CASRPPGGSYGYTF.

This chain connects TRBV28 to TRBJ2-7; 11 nucleotides line up with TRBD2. The CDR3 is 17 residues long. The germline V gene has CDR1 MDHEN and CDR2 SYDVKM. With 4 bases clipped from V and 6 bases from J, the junction kept 14 bases outside the gene matches. This CDR3 reads CASSSLLAGVGQSEQYF. In DNA form, the CDR3 reads TGTGCCAGCAGTTCTCTACTAGCGGGAGTGGGACAGAGCGAGCAGTACTTC.

The chain combines TRBV11-2 with TRBJ1-6; 7 bases are a match to TRBD1. Germline V gives CDR1 SGHAT, CDR2 FQNNGV. The CDR3 has 15 residues. J lost 9 bases, V lost 0 bases, and 5 bases had no gene match. CDR3 sequence reads: CASSLDPGTVSPLHF. CDR3 in DNA: TGTGCCAGCAGCTTAGATCCGGGGACAGTTTCACCCCTCCACTTT.

This sequence joins TRBV5-8 and TRBJ1-2; no clear D. Trimming took off 0 bases at V and 4 bases at J, with 7 bases between the two ends. Per the germline V gene, CDR1 is SGHTS and CDR2 is YDEGEE. This CDR3 comprises 13 residues. The CDR3 protein is CASSLDRSYGYTF. In nucleotides, the CDR3 is TGTGCCAGCAGCTTGGACCGGTCCTATGGCTACACCTTC.

For the CDR3, the DNA is TGTGCCAGCAGTTTTCGGACAGTTCTCACCGGGGAGCTGTTTTTT. Translated, it gives CASSFRTVLTGELFF. The genes are TRBV27 and TRBJ2-2; D is possibly TRBD1 (6 bases). The CDR3 runs 15 residues. V gave up 3 bases and J gave up 4 bases, with 12 bases separating them. CDR1 MNHEY and CDR2 SMNVEV come from the germline V gene (reference sequence).

This clone was detected only a few times. This rearrangement joins TRBV3-1 (or the pseudogene TRBV3-2) to TRBJ1-2, with D maybe TRBD1 (6 bases). Germline CDR1 LGHDT, CDR2 YNNKEL (reference sequence). The V gene lost 1 base and the J gene lost 8 bases, with 17 bases spanning the gap. The CDR3 is 15 amino acids. The CDR3 sequence: CASSQARGGPRGYTF. The CDR3 DNA reads as TGTGCCAGCAGCCAAGCCCGAGGGGGGCCAAGGGGCTACACCTTC.

This clone was detected only once. The chain recombines TRBV5-1 with TRBJ2-7; 7 bases are a match to TRBD1. Germline loops: CDR1 SGHRS, CDR2 YFSETQ. V dropped 7 bases and J dropped 2; count of bases not matched to a gene: 15. The CDR3 covers 16 residues. CDR3 nucleotides: TGCGCCAGCCGAATTTTCCCGGGACAGCAGACCTACGAGCAGTACTTC. Its protein product is CASRIFPGQQTYEQYF.

The V gene is TRBV7-9, the J gene TRBJ2-1; TRBD2 matches at 8 bases. Looked up from germline, CDR1 is SEHNR and CDR2 is FQNEAQ (reference sequence). The CDR3 contains 16 residues. The ends lost 1 base at V and 6 bases at J; junction bases unmatched: 8. CDR3 in DNA: TGTGCCAGCAGCTTAGGCGGGACTAGAGTCCCCAATGAGCAGTTCTTC. Protein sequence: CASSLGGTRVPNEQFF. Variable domain in full (rest from reference TRBV7-9 and TRBJ2-1): DTGVSQNPRHKITKRGQNVTFRCDPISEHNRLYWYRQTLGQGPEFLTYFQNEAQLEKSRLLSDRFSAERPKGSFSTLEIQRTEQGDSAMYLCASSLGGTRVPNEQFFGPGTRLTVL.

The chain joins TRBV7-9 to TRBJ1-4; D may be TRBD1 (5 bases). Germline loops: CDR1 SEHNR, CDR2 FQNEAQ (reference sequence). The ends were cut back, 2 bases at V and 11 bases at J, with 18 bases in the middle. CDR3 length: 15 amino acids. CDR3 in amino acids: CASSLSGTPAEKLFF. The CDR3 region has the DNA TGTGCCAGCAGCTTAAGTGGGACCCCAGCAGAGAAACTGTTTTTT.

This clone was detected once. The chain employs TRBV7-2 and TRBJ1-3; D not resolved. The CDR3 runs 14 residues. Trimming removed 8 bases at V and 0 bases at J, with 11 bases between. Germline V gene sequence: CDR1 SGHTA, CDR2 FQGNSA. CDR3 in amino acids: CASGQGGSGNTIYF. DNA of the CDR3: TGTGCCAGCGGCCAAGGCGGCTCTGGAAACACCATATATTTT. The entire variable domain, with the rest obtained from reference TRBV7-2 and TRBJ1-3, is as follows: GAGVSQSPSNKVTEKGKDVELRCDPISGHTALYWYRQSLGQGLEFLIYFQGNSAPDKSGLPSDRFSAERTGGSVSTLTIQRTQQEDSAVYLCASGQGGSGNTIYFGEGSWLTVV.

This chain uses TRBV5-1 with TRBJ2-7; D unresolved. The CDR3 runs to 15 residues. Trimming stripped 4 bases from V and 3 bases from J, with 17 bases between. Per germline, CDR1 SGHRS and CDR2 YFSETQ. CDR3 sequence reads: CASSPEIGPVYEQYF. DNA for the CDR3: TGCGCCAGCAGCCCAGAAATCGGCCCGGTCTACGAGCAGTACTTC.

This chain uses TRBV27 with TRBJ2-7, with D possibly matching TRBD2 (5 bases). CDR3 length: 15 amino acids. V was clipped by 4 bases and J by 1 base, with 14 bases between them. Germline-derived CDR1 and CDR2 are MNHEY and SMNVEV (reference sequence). The CDR3 bases are TGTGCCAGCAGTTCACGCCCGGGAATATCCTACGAGCAGTACTTC. This sequence encodes CASSSRPGISYEQYF.

The chain carries TRBV19 and TRBJ2-1; 13 bases fit TRBD2. Germline CDR1 and CDR2: LNHDA and SQIVND (reference sequence). The V segment lost 5 bases and the J segment 0 bases; nucleotides outside the gene matches: 7. This CDR3 is 18 amino acids long. The CDR3 loop reads CASSLGLAGKSSYNEQFF. Written as DNA, the CDR3 is TGTGCCAGTAGTTTGGGACTAGCGGGGAAGAGCTCCTACAATGAGCAGTTCTTC.

The J gene is TRBJ2-7, the V gene TRBV5-1; D is unresolved. This CDR3 comprises 14 residues. Trimming stripped 2 bases from V and 5 bases from J, with 14 bases between. The V gene's germline CDR1 is SGHRS and CDR2 YFSETQ. The CDR3 loop is CASSFMGRGDEQYF. CDR3 sequence (DNA): TGCGCCAGCAGCTTCATGGGTCGAGGCGACGAGCAGTACTTC.

The chain carries TRBV6-5 and TRBJ2-7; 8 bases are a match to TRBD1. This CDR3 comprises 15 residues. Germline lookup yields CDR1 MNHEY and CDR2 SVGAGI. V lost 6 bases and J lost 2; bases outside the gene matches: 9. The CDR3 reads CASRRGQDRAYEQYF. Here the CDR3 DNA reads TGTGCCAGCAGACGGGGACAGGACCGAGCCTACGAGCAGTACTTC.

This clone was counted between two and nine times. The rearrangement joins TRBV3-1 (or the pseudogene TRBV3-2) to TRBJ2-5, with a weak D call TRBD2 (5 bases). Germline CDR1 reads LGHDT; CDR2 reads YNNKEL (reference sequence). This CDR3 has 17 residues. V was pared by 6 bases and J by 4 bases, with 24 bases between. CDR3 DNA: TGTGCCAGCAGACAAAATAGCGATTTCTTGCCCCTAGAGACCCAGTACTTC. The encoded protein is CASRQNSDFLPLETQYF.

The chain has TRBV5-6 and TRBJ1-2; no reliable D call. The CDR3 is made up of 15 amino acids. The germline CDR1 and CDR2 sequences are SGHDT and YYEEEE. V lost 4 bases to trimming and J lost 4 bases, with 17 bases between them. This CDR3 reads CASSPDEGWFYGYTF. CDR3 DNA: TGTGCCAGCAGCCCGGACGAGGGATGGTTCTATGGCTACACCTTC. Variable domain in full (rest from reference TRBV5-6 and TRBJ1-2): DAGVTQSPTHLIKTRGQQVTLRCSPKSGHDTVSWYQQALGQGPQFIFQYYEEEERQRGNFPDRFSGHQFPNYSSELNVNALLLGDSALYLCASSPDEGWFYGYTFGSGTRLTVV.